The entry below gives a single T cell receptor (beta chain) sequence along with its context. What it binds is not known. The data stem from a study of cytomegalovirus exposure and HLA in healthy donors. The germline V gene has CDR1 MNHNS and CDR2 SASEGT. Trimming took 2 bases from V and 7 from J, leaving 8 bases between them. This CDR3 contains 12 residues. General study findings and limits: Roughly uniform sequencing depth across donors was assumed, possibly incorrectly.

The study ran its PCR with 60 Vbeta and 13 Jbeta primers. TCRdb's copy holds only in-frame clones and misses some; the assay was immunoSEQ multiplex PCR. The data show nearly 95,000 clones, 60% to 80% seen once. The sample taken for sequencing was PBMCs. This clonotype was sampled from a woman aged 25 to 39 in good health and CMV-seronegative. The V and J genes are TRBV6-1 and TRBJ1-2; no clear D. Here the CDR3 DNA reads TGTGCCAGCAGTGAAAGAGGAATTGGCTACACCTTC. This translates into CASSERGIGYTF.